This T cell receptor (beta chain) was captured in a study of blood T cell repertoires in COVID-19. Study overall: Samples taken during acute and convalescent COVID-19 were collected in the United States, Italy and Spain. Sources were T cells, B-cell-depleted T cells, or PBMCs; the material itself was cDNA or gDNA.

Methods used by the authors: Reference gene primer amplification yielded estimated nucleated cell counts. The data were produced by immunoSEQ multiplex PCR, yet TCRdb's version contains in-frame clones alone and is incomplete. V and J calls and clone size are as listed in that table; D and trimming were resolved from the DNA. In the table there are roughly 250,000 clones, 82% of which are singletons. Germline assignment: CDR1 SNHLY and CDR2 FYNNEI. The length of the CDR3 is 12 residues. The J segment lost 6 bases and the V segment lost 6 bases, leaving 2 bases of the junction unmatched. The gene calls are TRBV2 and TRBJ1-2; TRBD1 matches at 9 bases. Sequencing was carried out using peripheral blood. The origin of this receptor is a woman older than 75 with active or convalescent COVID-19. CDR3 sequence (DNA): TGTGCCAGCAGACAGGGGGCGCATGGCTACACCTTC. Amino acids: CASRQGAHGYTF.